This T cell receptor (beta chain) was retrieved from a study of tumor-infiltrating lymphocytes in primary liver carcinoma. About the study: There were roughly 3.65 to 7.5 million productive TCRbeta reads per sample, a yield similar across tissue types.

This clonotype was observed at least ten times. Between roughly 17 and 30 mg of unsorted bulk tissue served as the source from which RNA and DNA were co-extracted. At sampling, these chronic HBV carriers had received no treatment. The authors sampled five separate regions per tumor. A constant-region primer primed TCR beta cDNA synthesis from 450 to 550 ng of total RNA. The TCR beta library was amplified through three nested multiplex PCR rounds in a modified ARM-PCR procedure. Running about 11 cycles apiece, the first two PCR rounds relied on TRBV1-TRBV30 forward primers together with a C-beta reverse primer. TCRdb independently ran MiXCR on the multiplex PCR reads; one entry per CDR3 protein. The table records about 64,000 distinct CDR3 sequences, 71% of them present only once. There are 13 residues in the CDR3. V lost 5 bases to trimming and J lost 7 bases; unmatched junction nucleotides: 7. Germline CDR1 reads MDHEN; CDR2 reads SYDVKM.

V usage is TRBV28 and J usage is TRBJ2-7, with TRBD1 matching 8 bases. Source material: liver tumor tissue from sampling region 4. Subset in this sample: tumor region T4, right-lateral pole. The source is a man aged 35-49 years with primary liver carcinoma and hepatitis B virus infection. The CDR3 DNA is TGTGCCAGCAGTCCGGACAGGGTGAATGAGCAGTACTTC. Translation: CASSPDRVNEQYF.